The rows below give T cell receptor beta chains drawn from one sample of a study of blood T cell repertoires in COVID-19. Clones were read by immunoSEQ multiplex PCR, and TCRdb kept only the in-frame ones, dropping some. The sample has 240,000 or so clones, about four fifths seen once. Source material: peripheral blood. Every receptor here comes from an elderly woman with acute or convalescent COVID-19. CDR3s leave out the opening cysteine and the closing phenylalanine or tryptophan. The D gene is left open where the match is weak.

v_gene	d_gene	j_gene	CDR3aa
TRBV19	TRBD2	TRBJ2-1	ASSIEERGALKV
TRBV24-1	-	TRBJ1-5	ATSDRRTGNQPQH
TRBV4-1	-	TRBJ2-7	ASSVSISYEQY
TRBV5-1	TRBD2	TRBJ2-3	ASSLETSGGADTDTQY
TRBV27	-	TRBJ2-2	ASSGWGPHTGELF
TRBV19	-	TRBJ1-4	ASSLVREKLF
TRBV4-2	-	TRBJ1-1	ASSQETVRSTEAF
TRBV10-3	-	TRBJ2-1	AISEVQGAYNEQF
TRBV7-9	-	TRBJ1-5	ASSSDRFSNQPQH
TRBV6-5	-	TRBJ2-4	ASAPQADIQY
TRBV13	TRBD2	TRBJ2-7	ASSLKTSGGPLQY